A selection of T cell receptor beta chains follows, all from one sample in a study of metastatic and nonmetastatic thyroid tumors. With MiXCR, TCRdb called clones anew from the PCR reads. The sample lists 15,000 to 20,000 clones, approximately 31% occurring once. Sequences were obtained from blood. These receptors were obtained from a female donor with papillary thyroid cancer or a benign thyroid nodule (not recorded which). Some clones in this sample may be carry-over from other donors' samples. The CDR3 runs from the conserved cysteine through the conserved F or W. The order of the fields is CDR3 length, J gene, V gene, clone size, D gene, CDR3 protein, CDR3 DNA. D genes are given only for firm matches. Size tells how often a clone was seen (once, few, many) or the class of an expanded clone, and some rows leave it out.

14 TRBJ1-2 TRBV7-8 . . CASSFAAAGGGYTF TGTGCCAGCAGCTTCGCGGCCGCAGGCGGGGGCTACACCTTC
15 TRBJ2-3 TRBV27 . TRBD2 CAIISTSGVSNTQYF TGTGCCATTATATCGACTAGCGGCGTCTCGAATACGCAGTATTTT
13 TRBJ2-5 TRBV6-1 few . CASSGAAQDTQYF TGTGCCAGCAGTGGGGCGGCTCAAGATACCCAGTACTTC
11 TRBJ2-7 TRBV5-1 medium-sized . CASSGTVGQYF TGCGCCAGCAGCGGAACCGTGGGGCAGTACTTC
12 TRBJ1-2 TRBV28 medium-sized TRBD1 CASSRTGVGYTF TGTGCCAGCAGTAGGACAGGGGTTGGCTACACCTTC
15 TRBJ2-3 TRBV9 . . CASSVGRGDTDTQYF TGTGCCAGCAGCGTGGGAAGGGGGGACACAGATACGCAGTATTTT
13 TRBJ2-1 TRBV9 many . CASSVSGGNEQFF TGTGCCAGCAGCGTATCAGGTGGGAATGAGCAGTTCTTC
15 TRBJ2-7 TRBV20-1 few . CSAKAMEPPYYEQYF TGCAGTGCCAAGGCCATGGAACCTCCATACTACGAGCAGTACTTC
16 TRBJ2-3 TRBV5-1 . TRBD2 CASISRGERGIDTQYF TGCGCCAGCATCTCCCGGGGGGAGCGAGGAATAGATACGCAGTATTTT
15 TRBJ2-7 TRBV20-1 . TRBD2 CSARRTSGLSYEQYF TGCAGTGCTAGACGGACTAGCGGGCTTTCCTACGAGCAGTACTTC
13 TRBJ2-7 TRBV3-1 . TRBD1 CASSQGTVREQYF TGTGCCAGCAGCCAGGGGACAGTTCGTGAGCAGTACTTC
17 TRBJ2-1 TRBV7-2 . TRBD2 CASSLAAAGGRANEQFF TGTGCCAGCAGCTTGGCAGCAGCCGGGGGGAGGGCCAATGAGCAGTTCTTC
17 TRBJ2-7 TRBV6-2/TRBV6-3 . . CASSYGPSGARSYEQYF TGTGCCAGCAGTTACGGTCCTTCAGGCGCAAGGTCCTACGAGCAGTACTTC
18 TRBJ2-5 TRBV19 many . CASSMISTDSVFSETQYF TGTGCCAGTAGTATGATTTCGACGGACTCGGTATTTTCGGAGACCCAGTACTTC
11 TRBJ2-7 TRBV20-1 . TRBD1 CSGGQGYEQYF TGCAGTGGAGGACAGGGCTACGAGCAGTACTTC
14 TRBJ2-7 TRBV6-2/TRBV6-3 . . CASSYLASSYNEQF TGTGCCAGCAGTTACCTAGCGAGCTCCTACAATGAGCAGTTC
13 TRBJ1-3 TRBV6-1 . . CASMVGVGNTIYF TGTGCCAGCATGGTAGGGGTCGGAAACACCATATATTTT
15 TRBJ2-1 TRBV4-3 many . CASSQQGLGYNEQFF TGCGCCAGCAGCCAACAGGGTTTAGGCTACAATGAGCAGTTCTTC
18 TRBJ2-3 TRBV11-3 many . CASSLVVRGAGDTDTQYF TGTGCCAGCAGCTTAGTGGTCAGGGGTGCGGGGGATACAGATACGCAGTATTTT
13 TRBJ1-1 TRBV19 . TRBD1 CASSRGRTGVSFF TGTGCCAGTAGTAGGGGCCGGACAGGTGTATCTTTCTTT
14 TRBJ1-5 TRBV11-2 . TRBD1 CASSADRGYQPQHF TGTGCCAGCAGCGCCGACAGGGGTTATCAGCCCCAGCATTTT
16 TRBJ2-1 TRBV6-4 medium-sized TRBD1 CASSDSDRGTYNEQFF TGTGCCAGCAGTGACTCGGACAGGGGGACCTACAATGAGCAGTTCTTC
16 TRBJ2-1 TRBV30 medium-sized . CAWSVSGRSWGNEQFF TGTGCCTGGAGTGTTTCGGGCCGTTCGTGGGGCAATGAGCAGTTCTTC
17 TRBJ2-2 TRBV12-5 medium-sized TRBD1 CASGLRTGAVGTGELFF TGTGCTAGTGGTTTGCGGACAGGAGCCGTGGGCACCGGGGAGCTGTTTTTT
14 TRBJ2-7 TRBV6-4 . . CASRAGTTPYEQYF TGTGCCAGCAGAGCCGGGACCACCCCATACGAGCAGTACTTC
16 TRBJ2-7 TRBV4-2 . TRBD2 CASSQDDSGSSYEQYF TGTGCCAGCAGCCAAGATGATAGCGGGAGCTCCTACGAGCAGTACTTC
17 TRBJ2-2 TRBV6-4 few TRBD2 CASSSTSWGSNTGELFF TGTGCCAGCAGCTCGACTAGCTGGGGGTCGAACACTGGGGAGCTGTTTTTT
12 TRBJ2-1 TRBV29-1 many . CSRADSYNEQFF TGCAGTCGGGCCGACTCCTACAATGAGCAGTTCTTC
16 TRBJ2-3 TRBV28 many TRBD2 CASTTAGGPDIDTQYF TGCGCCAGCACTACAGCGGGGGGGCCCGATATAGATACGCAGTATTTT
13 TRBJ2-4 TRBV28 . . CASSFGAKNIQYF TGTGCCAGCAGTTTCGGGGCCAAAAACATTCAGTACTTC
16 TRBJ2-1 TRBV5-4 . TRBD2 CASSLFSGRAGNEQFF TGTGCCAGCAGCTTGTTTAGCGGGAGGGCCGGCAATGAGCAGTTCTTC
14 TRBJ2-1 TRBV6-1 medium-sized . CASSIGVAYNEQFF TGTGCCAGCAGCATCGGTGTAGCCTACAATGAGCAGTTCTTC
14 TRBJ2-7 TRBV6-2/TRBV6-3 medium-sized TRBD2 CASSTAGFSYEQYF TGTGCCAGCAGCACAGCGGGGTTCTCCTACGAGCAGTACTTC
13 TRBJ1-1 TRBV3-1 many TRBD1 CASSRQGNTEAFF TGTGCCAGCAGCAGACAGGGGAACACTGAAGCTTTCTTT
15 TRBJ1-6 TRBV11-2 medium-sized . CASSLGRGNNSPLHF TGTGCCAGCAGCTTAGGCAGGGGTAATAATTCACCCCTCCACTTT
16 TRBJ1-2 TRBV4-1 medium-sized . CASSRRGLTKEDGYTF TGCGCCAGCAGCCGAAGGGGCCTCACTAAGGAGGATGGCTACACCTTC
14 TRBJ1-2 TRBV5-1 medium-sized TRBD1 CASRSTRDSGGYTF TGCGCCAGCAGATCTACCCGGGACAGCGGAGGCTACACCTTC
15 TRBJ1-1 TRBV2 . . CASSERPGSNTEAFF TGTGCCAGCAGTGAAAGGCCAGGATCGAACACTGAAGCTTTCTTT
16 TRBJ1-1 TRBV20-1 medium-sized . CSASPGGGGLRTEAFF TGCAGTGCTAGCCCCGGAGGGGGGGGTCTTCGCACTGAAGCTTTCTTT
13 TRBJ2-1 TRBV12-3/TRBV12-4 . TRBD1 CASSRDRRDEQFF TGTGCCAGCAGCCGGGACAGGCGGGATGAGCAGTTCTTC
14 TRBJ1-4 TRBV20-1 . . CSATLGGMGEKLFF TGCAGTGCTACCCTAGGGGGGATGGGTGAAAAACTGTTTTTT
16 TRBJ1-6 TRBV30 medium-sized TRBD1 CAWRTPGQGLNSPLHF TGTGCCTGGAGAACCCCGGGACAGGGGCTAAATTCACCCCTCCACTTT
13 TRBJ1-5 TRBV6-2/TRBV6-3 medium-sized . CASSYVLGEPQHF TGTGCCAGCAGTTATGTTTTAGGGGAGCCCCAGCATTTT
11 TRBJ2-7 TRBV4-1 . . CASSQGDEQYF TGCGCCAGCAGCCAAGGGGACGAGCAGTACTTC
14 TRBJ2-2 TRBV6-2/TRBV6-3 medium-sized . CASTGRPNTGELFF TGTGCCAGCACCGGCAGACCGAACACCGGGGAGCTGTTTTTT
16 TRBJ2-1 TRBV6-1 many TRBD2 CASRTYSGGGGNEQFF TGTGCCAGCAGGACTTATAGCGGGGGGGGGGGCAATGAGCAGTTCTTC
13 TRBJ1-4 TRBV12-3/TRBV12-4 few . CASRPTTNEKLFF TGTGCCAGTCGACCTACAACTAATGAAAAACTGTTTTTT
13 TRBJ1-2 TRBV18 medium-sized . CASSWTANYGYTF TGTGCCAGCTCATGGACAGCGAACTATGGCTACACCTTC